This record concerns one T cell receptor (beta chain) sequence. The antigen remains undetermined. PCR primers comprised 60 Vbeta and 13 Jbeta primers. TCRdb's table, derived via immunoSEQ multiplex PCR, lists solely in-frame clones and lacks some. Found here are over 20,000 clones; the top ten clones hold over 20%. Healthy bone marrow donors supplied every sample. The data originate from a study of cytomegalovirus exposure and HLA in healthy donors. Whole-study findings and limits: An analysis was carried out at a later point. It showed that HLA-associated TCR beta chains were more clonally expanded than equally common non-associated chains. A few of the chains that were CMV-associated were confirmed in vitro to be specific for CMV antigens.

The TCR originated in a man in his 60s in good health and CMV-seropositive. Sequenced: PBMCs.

The CDR3 DNA sequence: TGTGCCAGCTCACCAACTAGACACCCCGTGGGGGGAACCATATATTTT. This gives the protein CASSPTRHPVGGTIYF. The chain recombines TRBV18 with TRBJ1-3; TRBD1 is a possible D gene (5 bases). This CDR3 has 16 residues. V was pared by 2 bases and J by 10 bases, with 21 bases between. Germline V CDR1 and CDR2: KGHSH, LQKENI.